These 30 T cell receptor beta chains originate from one sample sequenced in a study of a mutant IDH1 vaccine in newly diagnosed glioma. Libraries were prepared by immunoSEQ multiplex PCR; TCRdb keeps only in-frame clonotypes and omits some of them. The table records approximately 50,000 clones, 80% to 85% of them present only once. Time point of the sample: week 47, end of study. Mutant IDH1 20-mer peptide, at 300 ug, made up each vaccine dose, with topical imiquimod. These receptors' targets are unknown. Source: PBMCs, taken from a glioma patient whose treatment included an IDH1 peptide vaccine. Receptors originate from a woman between 50 and 59 years old with glioma.

The rearrangement uses TRBV19 and TRBJ1-5, with D uncertain. Germline V gene data show CDR1 as LNHDA and CDR2 as SQIVND (reference sequence). The CDR3 loop spans 13 amino acids. Trimming took 5 bases from V and 1 from J, leaving 6 bases between them. CDR3 amino acids: CASSGSSNQPQHF. In DNA, the CDR3 is TGTGCCAGTAGTGGTTCAAGCAATCAGCCCCAGCATTTT.

J is TRBJ1-4 and V is TRBV4-1, with a weak D call TRBD1 (5 bases). The germline CDR1 and CDR2 sequences are MGHRA and YSYEKL. This CDR3 region has 17 residues. V gave up 4 bases and J gave up 0 bases, with 15 bases separating them. The DNA for the CDR3 is TGCGCCAGCAGCCCGAAAGCATGGGACGCAACTAATGAAAAACTGTTTTTT. The encoded protein is CASSPKAWDATNEKLFF.

The V call is TRBV19, the J call TRBJ2-3, with 10 bases lining up with TRBD1. Per germline, CDR1 LNHDA and CDR2 SQIVND (reference sequence). The V segment lost 4 bases and the J segment 3 bases; nucleotides outside the gene matches: 10. This CDR3 region has 17 residues. CDR3 nucleotides: TGTGCCAGTAGTACCCGGGGGGACAGGGGAGTAACAGATACGCAGTATTTT. This codes for CASSTRGDRGVTDTQYF.

The chain couples TRBV27 to TRBJ2-7; TRBD1 agrees at 9 bases. The CDR3 is 15 residues long. CDR1 and CDR2 (germline): MNHEY, SMNVEV (reference sequence). V lost 6 bases to trimming and J lost 1 base; unmatched junction nucleotides: 7. The CDR3 loop reads CASSRPGQGSYEQYF. CDR3 DNA: TGTGCCAGCAGCCGTCCGGGACAGGGATCCTACGAGCAGTACTTC.

The V call is TRBV27, the J call TRBJ1-1; no definite D call. The CDR3 sequence is 10 residues long. Deletions cut 9 bases from V and 3 bases from J, with 5 bases between. CDR1 MNHEY and CDR2 SMNVEV come from the germline V gene (reference sequence). CDR3 sequence: CASGDTEAFF. The CDR3 nucleotides read TGTGCCAGTGGGGACACTGAAGCTTTCTTT.

The V and J genes are TRBV5-1 and TRBJ2-5; no clear D. The CDR3 is made up of 14 amino acids. V lost 1 base to trimming and J lost 5 bases, with 12 bases between them. In germline, CDR1 is SGHRS, CDR2 YFSETQ. CDR3 protein: CASSLPGSTETQYF. CDR3 nucleotide sequence: TGCGCCAGCAGCTTGCCCGGTAGTACGGAGACCCAGTACTTC.

This clone has just a few counts. CDR3 amino acids: CASSPVGTGGSDTQYF. The CDR3, as DNA: TGTGCCAGCTCCCCAGTCGGGACAGGGGGTTCAGATACGCAGTATTTT. The V call is TRBV18, the J call TRBJ2-3; 11 bases line up with TRBD1. CDR1 and CDR2 (germline): KGHSH, LQKENI. V dropped 6 bases and J dropped 4; count of bases not matched to a gene: 9. This CDR3 comprises 16 residues.

The chain couples TRBV25-1 to TRBJ2-7, with D tentatively TRBD1 or TRBD2 (7 bases each). Trimming stripped 7 bases from V and 1 base from J, with 14 bases between. This CDR3 has 14 amino acids. Germline assignment: CDR1 MGHDK and CDR2 SYGVNS. The CDR3 loop reads CASNRQGGSYEQYF. The CDR3 DNA follows: TGTGCCAGCAACCGACAGGGAGGGTCCTACGAGCAGTACTTC.

The chain uses TRBV18 and TRBJ2-2; D call uncertain. There are 12 residues in the CDR3. Trimming took off 0 bases at V and 6 bases at J, with 2 bases between the two ends. Germline CDR1 and CDR2: KGHSH and LQKENI. The CDR3, as DNA: TGTGCCAGCTCACCACCGGCCGGGGAGCTGTTTTTT. Amino acids: CASSPPAGELFF.

The V call is TRBV29-1, the J call TRBJ1-2; 9 nucleotides align to TRBD1. The CDR3 runs to 13 residues. Germline trimming cut 2 bases from V and 7 bases from J; bases unmatched to any gene: 5. The germline V gene has CDR1 SQVTM and CDR2 ANQGSEA. CDR3 DNA: TGCAGCGTTGAACGGGACAGGGCTTCTGGCTACACCTTC. It encodes CSVERDRASGYTF.

The chain joins TRBV6-5 to TRBJ1-1, with D possibly matching TRBD1 (5 bases). V was shortened by 4 bases and J by 1 base, with 13 bases between the two germline ends. The germline gives CDR1 MNHEY, CDR2 SVGAGI. This CDR3 comprises 15 residues. The CDR3 nucleotides read TGTGCCAGCAGTTTCCGGGGGGTACAGAACACTGAAGCTTTCTTT. Translated: CASSFRGVQNTEAFF.

J is TRBJ2-3 and V is TRBV9; D possibly corresponds to TRBD2 (6 bases). This CDR3 region has 14 residues. Deletions cut 4 bases from V and 6 bases from J, with 15 bases between. The germline V gene encodes CDR1 SGDLS and CDR2 YYNGEE. CDR3 coding DNA: TGTGCCAGCAGCCAACGGGGACTCCGGGATACGCAGTATTTT. Protein sequence: CASSQRGLRDTQYF.

The J gene is TRBJ1-4, the V gene TRBV4-3, with unresolved D. From germline, CDR1 is LGHNA and CDR2 YSLEER. Trimming removed 5 bases at V and 3 bases at J, with 16 bases between. This CDR3 contains 16 residues. Here the CDR3 DNA reads TGCGCCAGCAGCGCAGAACTGGGCTTCGCTAATGAAAAACTGTTTTTT. Residues: CASSAELGFANEKLFF.

J is TRBJ2-7 and V is TRBV4-3; 11 positions agree with TRBD1. V lost 9 bases, J lost 4 bases, and 11 bases stayed unmatched. Germline CDR1 LGHNA, CDR2 YSLEER. The CDR3 has 15 amino acids. This CDR3 is CASSTGTGGQYEQYF. The CDR3 DNA follows: TGCGCCAGTTCCACTGGGACAGGGGGACAGTACGAGCAGTACTTC.

By sample fraction, this clone is medium-sized. The gene calls are TRBV2 and TRBJ1-5; D uncertain. The CDR3 sequence is 14 residues long. Trimming left V 6 bases short and J 0 bases short, with 9 bases between. From germline, CDR1 is SNHLY and CDR2 FYNNEI. CDR3 sequence: CASRAALSNQPQHF. The CDR3 coding sequence is TGTGCCAGCAGGGCAGCCCTTAGCAATCAGCCCCAGCATTTT.

The chain employs TRBV5-6 and TRBJ2-1, with unresolved D. CDR1 SGHDT and CDR2 YYEEEE come from the germline V gene. V lost 2 bases and J lost 9, with 18 bases in between. This CDR3 has 15 residues. The CDR3 DNA is TGTGCCAGCAGCTTCACAGAAACGCAGTCGCCTGAGCAGTTCTTC. The encoded protein is CASSFTETQSPEQFF.

This chain uses TRBV19 with TRBJ1-2; D not resolved. Germline CDR1 and CDR2: LNHDA and SQIVND (reference sequence). V shed 11 bases and J shed 5 bases, with 18 bases lying between them. The CDR3 is 13 residues long. This CDR3 reads CAAKAAGAYGYTF. CDR3 bases: TGTGCCGCCAAAGCGGCAGGTGCATATGGCTACACCTTC.

The chain employs TRBV5-1 and TRBJ1-1, with 10 bases aligning to TRBD1. CDR3 length equals 13 residues. V shed 4 bases, J shed 13 bases, and the junction held 10 bases outside the gene matches. Germline loops: CDR1 SGHRS, CDR2 YFSETQ. As DNA, the CDR3 is TGCGCCAGCAGCGGGAGGGAAGGGACAGGGGATTTCTTT. Protein: CASSGREGTGDFF.

This chain joins TRBV27 and TRBJ2-1, with TRBD1 matching 7 bases. V gave up 3 bases and J gave up 2 bases; unmatched junction bases: 1. From germline, CDR1 is MNHEY and CDR2 SMNVEV (reference sequence). CDR3 length: 14 residues. For the CDR3, the DNA is TGTGCCAGCAGTTTGACAGGGCCCTACAATGAGCAGTTCTTC. It is translated as CASSLTGPYNEQFF.

This chain links TRBV7-2 with TRBJ2-7; 7 nucleotides align to TRBD2. The J segment lost 2 bases and the V segment lost 5 bases, leaving 6 bases of the junction unmatched. Germline V gives CDR1 SGHTA, CDR2 FQGNSA. There are 14 residues in the CDR3. The CDR3 coding sequence is TGTGCCAGCAGCCCTCGACTAGCTCCCTACGAGCAGTACTTC. This translates into CASSPRLAPYEQYF. Based on the CDR3 plus reference TRBV7-2 and TRBJ2-7, the full variable domain is GAGVSQSPSNKVTEKGKDVELRCDPISGHTALYWYRQSLGQGLEFLIYFQGNSAPDKSGLPSDRFSAERTGGSVSTLTIQRTQQEDSAVYLCASSPRLAPYEQYFGPGTRLTVT.

V and J are TRBV30 and TRBJ2-7, with D possibly matching TRBD1 (5 bases). The germline V and J ends were trimmed by 2 bases and 2 bases, with 25 bases remaining between them. Germline CDR1 GTSNPN, CDR2 SVGIG (reference sequence). This CDR3 has 18 residues. In nucleotides, the CDR3 is TGTGCCTGGAGTACTCTCCTCCCGGGCCAGGGAACAACCTACGAGCAGTACTTC. As protein: CAWSTLLPGQGTTYEQYF.

V gene TRBV25-1 combines with J gene TRBJ2-2, with TRBD1 matching 9 bases. J lost 5 bases, V lost 0 bases, and 7 bases had no gene match. CDR1 is MGHDK and CDR2 is SYGVNS in the germline V gene. The length of the CDR3 is 17 residues. The CDR3 region is CASSEYSRTGATGELFF. CDR3 sequence (DNA): TGTGCCAGCAGTGAATATTCACGGACAGGGGCTACCGGGGAGCTGTTTTTT.

This clone came up a few times. The rearrangement links TRBV27 to TRBJ1-2; 8 bases map to TRBD1. The CDR3 has 13 amino acids. From germline, CDR1 is MNHEY and CDR2 SMNVEV (reference sequence). Trimming removed 5 bases from V and 5 bases from J; junction bases left unmatched: 4. The chain's CDR3 is CASSPRQGYGYTF. The DNA for the CDR3 is TGTGCCAGCAGTCCAAGACAGGGGTATGGCTACACCTTC.

This clone was picked up a small number of times. The chain couples TRBV10-3 to TRBJ1-1; D gene unclear. The CDR3 totals 13 residues. Trimming shortened V by 2 bases and J by 11 bases, and 15 bases separated the two germline ends. Per germline, CDR1 ENHRY and CDR2 SYGVKD. CDR3 region: CAISEHRAPRAFF. The CDR3 nucleotides read TGTGCCATCAGTGAGCACCGGGCCCCTAGGGCTTTCTTT.

This clone was seen more than once but under ten times. V and J are TRBV7-9 and TRBJ2-6; D gene unclear. This CDR3 has 15 residues. Between the trimmed V and J ends, which lost 5 bases and 0 bases, there was a span of 8 bases. CDR1 is SEHNR, CDR2 FQNEAQ, per germline (reference sequence). The CDR3 DNA follows: TGTGCCAGCAGCCCTAGGGACTCTGGGGCCAACGTCCTGACTTTC. Protein product: CASSPRDSGANVLTF.

This clone was detected once. This chain joins TRBV18 and TRBJ1-4, with 10 bases fitting TRBD1. The CDR3 is 18 residues long. The J segment lost 5 bases and the V segment lost 3 bases, leaving 12 bases of the junction unmatched. Germline loops: CDR1 KGHSH, CDR2 LQKENI. This CDR3 reads CASSPTGGTGARNEKLFF. CDR3 nucleotides: TGTGCCAGCTCACCCACCGGGGGGACAGGGGCACGAAATGAAAAACTGTTTTTT. Full variable domain (rest looked up from reference TRBV18 and TRBJ1-4): NAGVMQNPRHLVRRRGQEARLRCSPMKGHSHVYWYRQLPEEGLKFMVYLQKENIIDESGMPKERFSAEFPKEGPSILRIQQVVRGDSAAYFCASSPTGGTGARNEKLFFGSGTQLSVL.

J is TRBJ1-1 and V is TRBV2; 7 bases match TRBD1. Germline V gene sequence: CDR1 SNHLY, CDR2 FYNNEI. Trimming at V came to 6 bases and at J to 4 bases, leaving 8 bases not matched to a gene. This CDR3 contains 14 residues. The CDR3 here is CASRPRGVTTEAFF. The DNA for the CDR3 is TGTGCCAGCAGGCCCAGGGGGGTGACCACTGAAGCTTTCTTT.

The DNA for the CDR3 is TGCGCCAGCAGAGCGGAGGTCGGGGGGTGGAACACTGAAGCTTTCTTT. It encodes CASRAEVGGWNTEAFF. The V gene is TRBV10-2, the J gene TRBJ1-1; weak D call: TRBD1 (5 bases). Trimming removed 6 bases from V and 1 base from J, with 18 bases in between. This CDR3 is built from 16 residues. Germline V gives CDR1 WSHSY, CDR2 SAAADI.

The chain recombines TRBV9 with TRBJ1-2, with a possible D match to TRBD1 (6 bases). Trimming cost V 4 bases and J 2 bases, with 15 bases left between them. CDR3 length equals 15 residues. Per the germline V gene, CDR1 is SGDLS and CDR2 is YYNGEE. The CDR3 nucleotides read TGTGCCAGCAGCTCGGGGGGGGCTCGAAACTATGGCTACACCTTC. Translating gives CASSSGGARNYGYTF.

The rearrangement links TRBV19 to TRBJ2-2; D not resolved. The V end lost 5 bases, the J end lost 13 bases, and 8 bases lay between the germline ends. Germline CDR1 and CDR2: LNHDA and SQIVND (reference sequence). This CDR3 is 10 amino acids long. In nucleotides, the CDR3 is TGTGCCAGTAGTGCCTCGGGGCTGTTTTTT. Residues: CASSASGLFF.